The T cell receptor (beta chain) under discussion was sequenced for a study of blood T cell repertoires in COVID-19 (dated by TCRdb to 2020 to 2021). Regarding the study in general: Collaborator samples came from the United States, Italy and Spain and covered acute and convalescent phases of COVID-19. The prospective study material was composed of cDNA or gDNA derived from T cells, B-cell-depleted T cells, or PBMCs. Subjects who had been exposed to COVID-19, were actively infected with it, or had recovered from it provided the deeply sampled blood TCRbeta repertoires that made up the dataset. The repertoires were released in a freely available public database meant as a resource for research on the immune response to SARS-CoV-2. Samples came from the ongoing ImmuneRACE study (first 160 participants) plus 1,254 subjects from 6 global collaborators. Nearly every sample came with metadata listing a de-identified subject ID, COVID-19 status, age in years and sex. HLA class I and class II types, where available, came from metadata supplied by the sample provider rather than from assay-based typing.

Enrolling through a virtual design, the prospective study's participants ranged in age from roughly 18 to 95 years and lived across roughly 23 United States geographic areas. To assign participants to cohorts, the prospective study relied on clinical history that participants themselves reported in a screening survey and a study questionnaire. For ImmuneRACE Cohort 3, a participant was defined as recovered based on two consecutive negative NP/OP PCR tests, clearance by a healthcare professional, or resolution of symptoms. Each participant in the prospective study had whole blood, serum and a nasopharyngeal or oropharyngeal swab collected by mobile phlebotomists. Over a roughly 2-month period, participants in the prospective study had the option of providing additional blood draws and questionnaires. Prospective study blood samples were shipped either frozen or at room temperature before DNA extraction.

TCRbeta CDR3 regions were amplified from genomic DNA by means of the immunoSEQ Assay, a bias-controlled multiplex PCR. The original pipeline was this. The number of nucleated cells in each sample was estimated from the amplification of reference gene primers within the assay. To quantify the absolute abundance of each unique TCRbeta CDR3 rearrangement, sequence reads were collapsed and filtered. Productive Simpson clonality was computed per sample as the square root of Simpson's diversity index over productive rearrangements. Sourced from immuneACCESS, this table was stored by TCRdb with only in-frame sequences that have V and J called. A share of the clones is absent; for the studies checked, an unresolved V gene accounts for under half, and the remainder has no known explanation. That table furnishes V, J and clone size, whereas the DNA furnished D and trimming. For this sample the table gives more than 110,000 clones, of which roughly 85% were detected only once. Over 2.5% of the sample belongs to the ten largest clones.

What the study reported, not specific to this receptor: How much clinical and demographic metadata was included differed by source and by participant, and the metadata was provided uncurated.

This clone was detected only once. The specificity of this receptor is unknown. No much larger clonotype is one base removed from it; base qualities were not supplied. The germline V gene yields SGHRS for CDR1 and YFSETQ for CDR2. At the junction V is shortened by 7 bases and J by 8 bases; bases outside the gene matches: 7. Counted from cysteine to phenylalanine, this CDR3 has 14 amino acids. Only the CDR3 portion is preserved as DNA: 42 bases, with reading frame beginning at the first base. The receptor was isolated from a woman in her fifties or sixties who had recovered from COVID-19. The chain uses TRBV5-1 and TRBJ1-4; 11 of the junction bases match TRBD1. The sequencing input was PBMCs or T cells enriched from blood (not recorded which). The CDR3 in this case is CASEEGTGGEKLFF. The DNA sequence is as follows: TGCGCCAGCGAGGAAGGGACAGGGGGAGAAAAACTGTTTTTT.